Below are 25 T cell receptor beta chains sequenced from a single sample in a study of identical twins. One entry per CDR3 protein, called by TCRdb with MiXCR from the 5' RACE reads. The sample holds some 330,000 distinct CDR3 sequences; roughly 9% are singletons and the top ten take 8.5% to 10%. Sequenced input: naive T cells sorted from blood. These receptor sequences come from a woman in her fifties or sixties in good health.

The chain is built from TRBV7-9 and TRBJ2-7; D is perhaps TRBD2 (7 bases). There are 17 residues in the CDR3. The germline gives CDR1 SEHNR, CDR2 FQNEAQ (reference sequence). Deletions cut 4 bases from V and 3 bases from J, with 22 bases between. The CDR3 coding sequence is TGTGCCAGCAGCTCCCAAAAGCTAGCGGAAGGGGGCTACGAGCAGTACTTC. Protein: CASSSQKLAEGGYEQYF.

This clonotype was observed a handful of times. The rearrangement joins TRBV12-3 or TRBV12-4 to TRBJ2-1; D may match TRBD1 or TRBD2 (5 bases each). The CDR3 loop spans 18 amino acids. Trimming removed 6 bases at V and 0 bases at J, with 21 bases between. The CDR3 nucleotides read TGTGCCAGCAGGGGGACGAGGCCCCGAAGCGGCTCCTACAATGAGCAGTTCTTC. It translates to CASRGTRPRSGSYNEQFF.

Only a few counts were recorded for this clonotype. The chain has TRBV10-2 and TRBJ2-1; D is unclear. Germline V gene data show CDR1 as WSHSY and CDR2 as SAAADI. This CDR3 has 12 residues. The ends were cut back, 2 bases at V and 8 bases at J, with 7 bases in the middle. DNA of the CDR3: TGCGCCAGCAGTGAGACCCCCCATGAGCAGTTCTTC. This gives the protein CASSETPHEQFF.

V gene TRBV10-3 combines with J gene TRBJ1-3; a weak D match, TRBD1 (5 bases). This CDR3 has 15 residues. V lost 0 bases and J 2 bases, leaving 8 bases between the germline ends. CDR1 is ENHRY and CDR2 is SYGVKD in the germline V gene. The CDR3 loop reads CAISESLQAGNTIYF. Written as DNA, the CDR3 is TGTGCCATCAGTGAGTCGCTACAGGCTGGAAACACCATATATTTT.

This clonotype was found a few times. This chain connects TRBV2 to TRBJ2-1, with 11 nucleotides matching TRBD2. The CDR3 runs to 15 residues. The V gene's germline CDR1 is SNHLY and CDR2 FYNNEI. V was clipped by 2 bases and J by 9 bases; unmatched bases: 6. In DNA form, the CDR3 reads TGTGCCAGCAGTGAAAGTAGCGGGAGGGTAGGTGAGCAGTTCTTC. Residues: CASSESSGRVGEQFF.

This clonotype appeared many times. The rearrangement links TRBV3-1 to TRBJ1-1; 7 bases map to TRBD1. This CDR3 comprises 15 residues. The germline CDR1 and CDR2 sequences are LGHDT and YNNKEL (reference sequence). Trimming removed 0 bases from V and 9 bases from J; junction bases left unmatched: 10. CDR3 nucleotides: TGTGCCAGCAGCCAAGATGCGTCAGGGGGGAGTAAAGCTTTCTTT. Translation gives CASSQDASGGSKAFF.

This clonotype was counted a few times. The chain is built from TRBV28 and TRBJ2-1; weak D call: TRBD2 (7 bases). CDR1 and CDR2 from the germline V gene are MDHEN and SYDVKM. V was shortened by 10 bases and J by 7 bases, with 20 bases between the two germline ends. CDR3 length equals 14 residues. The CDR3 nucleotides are TGTGCCACCGCTGGGAGGGGGATGAATAATGAGCAGTTCTTC. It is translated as CATAGRGMNNEQFF.

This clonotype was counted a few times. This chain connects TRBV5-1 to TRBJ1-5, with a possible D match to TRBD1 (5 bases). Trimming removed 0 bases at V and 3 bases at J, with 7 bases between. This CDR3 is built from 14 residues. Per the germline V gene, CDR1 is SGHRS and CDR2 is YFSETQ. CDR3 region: CASSLGGNNQPQHF. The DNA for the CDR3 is TGCGCCAGCAGCTTGGGGGGGAACAATCAGCCCCAGCATTTT.

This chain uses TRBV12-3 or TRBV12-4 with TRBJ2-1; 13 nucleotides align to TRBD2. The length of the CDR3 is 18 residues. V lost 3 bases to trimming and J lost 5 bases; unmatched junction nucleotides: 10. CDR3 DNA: TGTGCCAGCAGTTTCATAGGACTAGCGGGAGCGGGGGACAATGAGCAGTTCTTC. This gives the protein CASSFIGLAGAGDNEQFF.

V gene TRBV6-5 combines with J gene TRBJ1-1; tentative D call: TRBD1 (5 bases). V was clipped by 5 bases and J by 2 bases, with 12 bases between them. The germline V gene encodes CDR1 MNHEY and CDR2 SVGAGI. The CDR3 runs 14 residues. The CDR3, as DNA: TGTGCCAGCAGTCCGCCGGGACCTAACACTGAAGCTTTCTTT. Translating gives CASSPPGPNTEAFF.

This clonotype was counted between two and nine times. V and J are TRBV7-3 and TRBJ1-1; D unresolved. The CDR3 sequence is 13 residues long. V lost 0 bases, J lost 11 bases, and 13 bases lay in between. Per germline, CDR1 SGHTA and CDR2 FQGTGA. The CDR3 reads CASSLTPKSGAFF. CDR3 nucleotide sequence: TGTGCCAGCAGCTTAACTCCCAAATCGGGGGCTTTCTTT.

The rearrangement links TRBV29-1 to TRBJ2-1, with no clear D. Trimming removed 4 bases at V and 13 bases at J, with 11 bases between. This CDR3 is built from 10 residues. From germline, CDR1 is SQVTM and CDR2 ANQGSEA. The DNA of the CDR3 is TGCAGCGTTGCGACTCGTGATCAGTTCTTC. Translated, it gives CSVATRDQFF.

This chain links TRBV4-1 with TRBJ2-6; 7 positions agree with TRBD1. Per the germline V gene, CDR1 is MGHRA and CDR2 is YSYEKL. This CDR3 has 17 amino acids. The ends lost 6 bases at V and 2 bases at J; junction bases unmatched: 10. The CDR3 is CASRSTPGTAGANVLTF. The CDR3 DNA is TGCGCCAGCAGATCAACTCCGGGGACAGCTGGGGCCAACGTCCTGACTTTC.

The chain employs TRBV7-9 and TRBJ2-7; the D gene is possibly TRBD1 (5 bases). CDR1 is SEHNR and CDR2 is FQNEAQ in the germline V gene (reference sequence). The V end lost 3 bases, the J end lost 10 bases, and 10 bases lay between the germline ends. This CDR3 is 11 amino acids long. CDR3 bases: TGTGCCAGCAGCTTCGGACAAGACCAGTACGTC. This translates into CASSFGQDQYV.

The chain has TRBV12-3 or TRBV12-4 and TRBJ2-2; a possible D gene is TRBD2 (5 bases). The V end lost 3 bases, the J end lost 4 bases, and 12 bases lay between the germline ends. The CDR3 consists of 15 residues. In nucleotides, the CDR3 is TGTGCCAGCAGTTTTGGAGGTTGGAGCACCGGGGAGCTGTTTTTT. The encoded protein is CASSFGGWSTGELFF.

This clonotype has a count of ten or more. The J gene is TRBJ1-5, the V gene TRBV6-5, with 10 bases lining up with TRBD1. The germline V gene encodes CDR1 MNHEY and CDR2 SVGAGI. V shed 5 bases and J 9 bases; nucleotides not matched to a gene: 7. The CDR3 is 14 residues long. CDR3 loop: CASSQWTGGRPQHF. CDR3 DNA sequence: TGTGCCAGCAGTCAATGGACAGGGGGTAGGCCCCAGCATTTT.

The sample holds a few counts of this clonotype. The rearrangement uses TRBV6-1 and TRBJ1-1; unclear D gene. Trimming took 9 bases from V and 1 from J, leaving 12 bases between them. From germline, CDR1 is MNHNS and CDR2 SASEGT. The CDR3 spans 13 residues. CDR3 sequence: CASNRGSNTEAFF. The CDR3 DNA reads TGTGCCAGTAATCGGGGTTCGAACACTGAAGCTTTCTTT.

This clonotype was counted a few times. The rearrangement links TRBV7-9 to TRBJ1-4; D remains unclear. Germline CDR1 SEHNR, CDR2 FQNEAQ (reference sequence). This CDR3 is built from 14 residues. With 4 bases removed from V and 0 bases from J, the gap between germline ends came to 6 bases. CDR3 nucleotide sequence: TGTGCCAGCAGCTCGGGATCAACTAATGAAAAACTGTTTTTT. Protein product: CASSSGSTNEKLFF. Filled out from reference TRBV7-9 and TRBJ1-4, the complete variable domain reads DTGVSQNPRHKITKRGQNVTFRCDPISEHNRLYWYRQTLGQGPEFLTYFQNEAQLEKSRLLSDRFSAERPKGSFSTLEIQRTEQGDSAMYLCASSSGSTNEKLFFGSGTQLSVL.

Written as DNA, the CDR3 is TGTGCCAGCAGTTCCCTGACTAGGCTATCATCCAAAAACATTCAGTACTTC. Translation gives CASSSLTRLSSKNIQYF. J is TRBJ2-4 and V is TRBV6-5; a possible D gene is TRBD2 (6 bases). The V gene's germline CDR1 is MNHEY and CDR2 SVGAGI. The CDR3 spans 17 residues. V dropped 4 bases and J dropped 2 bases, with 18 bases sitting between them.

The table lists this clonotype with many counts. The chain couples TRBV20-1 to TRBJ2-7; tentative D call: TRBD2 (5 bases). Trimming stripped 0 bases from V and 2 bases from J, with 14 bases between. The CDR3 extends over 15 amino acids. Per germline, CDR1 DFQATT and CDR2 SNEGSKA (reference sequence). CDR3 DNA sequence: TGCAGTGCTAGAGATCCCCGTGGAGGCACCTACGAGCAGTACTTC. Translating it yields CSARDPRGGTYEQYF.

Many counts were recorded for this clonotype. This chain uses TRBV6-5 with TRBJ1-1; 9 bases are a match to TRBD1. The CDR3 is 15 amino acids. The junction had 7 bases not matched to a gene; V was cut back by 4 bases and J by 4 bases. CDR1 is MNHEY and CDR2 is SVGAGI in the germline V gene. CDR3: CASSLEGTGITEAFF. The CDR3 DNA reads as TGTGCCAGCAGTTTAGAAGGGACAGGGATCACTGAAGCTTTCTTT.

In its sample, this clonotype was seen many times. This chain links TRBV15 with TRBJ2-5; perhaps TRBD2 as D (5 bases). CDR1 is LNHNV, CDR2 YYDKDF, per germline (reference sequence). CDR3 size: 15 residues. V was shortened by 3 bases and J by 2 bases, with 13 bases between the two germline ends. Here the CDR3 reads CATSRRHGGQETQYF. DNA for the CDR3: TGTGCCACCAGCAGGCGACACGGAGGACAAGAGACCCAGTACTTC.

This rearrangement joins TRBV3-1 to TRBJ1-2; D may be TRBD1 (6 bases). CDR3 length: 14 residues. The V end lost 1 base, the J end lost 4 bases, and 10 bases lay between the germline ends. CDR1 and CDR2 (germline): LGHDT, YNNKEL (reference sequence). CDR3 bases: TGTGCCAGCAGCCAAGGGGGGGCCTCCTATGGCTACACCTTC. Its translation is CASSQGGASYGYTF.

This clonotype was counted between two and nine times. Written as DNA, the CDR3 is TGTGCCGCGGGGAGGGGGCTGACTGAAGCTTTCTTT. It is translated as CAAGRGLTEAFF. The chain employs TRBV10-3 and TRBJ1-1; 7 nucleotides match TRBD1. This CDR3 has 12 amino acids. The trim removed 11 bases at V and 5 bases at J, leaving 8 bases unmatched. In germline, CDR1 is ENHRY, CDR2 SYGVKD.

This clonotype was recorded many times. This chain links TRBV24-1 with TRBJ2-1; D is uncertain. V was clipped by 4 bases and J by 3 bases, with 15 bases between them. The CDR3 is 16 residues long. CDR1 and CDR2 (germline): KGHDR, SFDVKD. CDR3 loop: CATSDAKTLNYNEQFF. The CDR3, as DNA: TGTGCCACCAGTGACGCAAAGACACTGAACTACAATGAGCAGTTCTTC.